The subject of this entry is one TCR beta chain. The target of this receptor is not known. Nothing much larger sits one base from this clone, and base qualities are not available. For the CD8 naive samples, CD45RO-negative cells were positively selected for CCR7, yielding a CD45RA+CCR7+ population from which TemRA cells were excluded. Donors were healthy HIV-negative adults with no recently reported acute infections or vaccinations. All donors were Caucasian adults living in Nashville, Tennessee, USA. Blood was obtained by leukapheresis, after which PBMCs were separated by Ficoll-Histopaque density gradient centrifugation and cryopreserved in liquid nitrogen vapor phase. Analytical flow cytometry was used to check the purity and quantity of every magnetically sorted T cell population. From each sorted fraction, genomic DNA was isolated and quantified by UV absorbance on a Nanodrop 2000c. From a lookup of the germline V gene (reference sequence), CDR1 and CDR2 are SEHNR and FQNEAQ. At the junction V is shortened by 5 bases and J by 5 bases; bases outside the gene matches: 9. The CDR3 sequence holds 16 residues, the cysteine and phenylalanine included. The kept DNA is CDR3 alone, 48 bases in frame from the first base.

This entry belongs to a study of shared clonotypes between healthy human individuals (dated by TCRdb to about 2020). Regarding the study in general: The cohort included a few men and a couple of women between 18 and 49 years of age. Different laboratories and diverse techniques were used to prepare libraries and sequence TCR repertoires, to increase sequencing depth and limit assay-specific biases. For each donor, CD4 naive and CD4 memory were each given three plates, CD8 naive was given two plates, and CD8 memory was given one plate. Each donor's leukapheresis produced roughly between about 0.85 and 10 billion PBMCs. Blood TCR repertoires of roughly 5 healthy adults were deeply sequenced to estimate repertoire size and the extent of clonotype sharing between individuals.

TCR CDR3 regions were amplified from genomic DNA by multiplex PCR using the deep immunoSEQ assay. Extracted genomic DNA from each cell subset was spread evenly across all wells of several immunoSEQ 96-well plates, with each plate serving as a replicate. Each replicate PCR for sorted subsets received roughly 200 ng genomic DNA, equal to around 32,000 T cell genomes. Purified libraries were quantified with a Qubit 3.0 fluorometer, sized on a Bioanalyzer 2100, and re-quantified with the KAPA Library Quantification kit. A separate single-read 150-cycle Illumina NextSeq 550 flow cell was used to sequence each immunoSEQ 96-well plate. In the original analysis: Because the immunoSEQ output included only junctional sequences and no quality scores, the filtering could not be the same as the filtering used for full-length reads. To assign V/J genes and CDR3, sequences were annotated using PyIR, a Python wrapper for IgBLAST v1.9, with IMGT germline references. Any read was removed if the V/J assignment was weak (E-value above 1e-6), the CDR3 was missing, or the read contained stop codons, out-of-frame junctions, or ambiguous translated residues. A V3J clonotype was defined by an identical inferred V gene, J gene, and CDR3 amino acid sequence. The percentage overlap between two repertoires was calculated by dividing the number of shared unique clonotypes by the size of the smaller repertoire. Richness of each repertoire was evaluated using RTK rarefaction, the Chao1 estimator, and Recon v2.1 estimates of unobserved clonotypes. Generation probabilities were computed with OLGA for all TCRbeta clonotypes obtained by the gDNA method from a handful of donors. The immuneACCESS repertoire file appears here via TCRdb, limited to in-frame rearrangements. These files lack a portion of the clones; in checked studies, under half of the deficit traces to unresolved V genes, and the cause of the others is not known. From that table come the V and J calls and clone size; the DNA was used to work out D and trimming. This sample comprises about 2 million clones, around 96% of them detected only once. More than 0.9% of the sample comes from the top ten.

Summary of the overall study and its limitations: Based on pairwise subsampling, the degree of clonotype sharing among donors was expected to be affected by sequencing depth. Incomplete sequencing was indicated by rarefaction of sorted-subset datasets, despite the large sequencing depth. Naive subsets generally had larger estimated clonotype richness than memory subsets. Only blood was sampled, and tissue TCR repertoires likely differ from those in blood. The genetic and exposure-history diversity represented was limited by the small number of donors. Compared with non-shared clonotypes, the clonotypes found in all four sorted-subset donors had higher generation probabilities. Across four donors, about 5.2% of naive CD4, 3.5% of naive CD8, 2.3% of memory CD4, and about 0.4% of memory CD8 clonotypes were shared.

The sequence joins TRBV7-9 to TRBJ2-2, with 9 middle bases fitting TRBD1. The receptor comes from a young man in good health. Sequencing was done on a sample of naive CD8+ T cells sorted from blood. The cell subset or site label of this sample denotes: CD45RA+CCR7+. CDR3 region: CASSPGGTGLTGELFF. The base sequence is TGTGCCAGCAGCCCCGGCGGGACAGGGTTGACCGGGGAGCTGTTTTTT.